This TCR beta chain derives from a study of beta chain features in type 1 diabetes. Across the study: Sorted cells, about 98,000,000 in number, were examined across all samples.

Expressed TCRB transcripts were sequenced after all isolated RNA was converted to cDNA. The data were produced by immunoSEQ multiplex PCR, yet TCRdb's version contains in-frame clones alone and is incomplete. Of about 710,000 clones listed, 11% to 15% are singletons. Broader study findings: VDJ junctions sequenced from type 1 diabetes patients showed fewer insertions and more deletions. Patients showed naive, central memory and Treg TCRB repertoires that appeared more similar than those of healthy donors. When Type 1 diabetes patients were examined, their TCRB CDR3s proved moderately but significantly shorter in all four CD4+ subsets.

In its sample, this clone was seen a few times. Its target is not known. Trimming left V 7 bases short and J 2 bases short, with 12 bases between. The CDR3 spans 13 residues. The V gene's germline CDR1 is MNHNS and CDR2 SASEGT. The rearrangement links TRBV6-1 to TRBJ2-7, with D uncertain. The specimen sequenced was naive CD4+ T cells from blood. This sequence was found in a man between 18 and 29 years old with type 1 diabetes. The CDR3 nucleotides read TGTGCCAGCACCAGGCTCAGTCCCTACGAGCAGTACTTC. Residues: CASTRLSPYEQYF.